This T cell receptor (beta chain) appears in the sequencing data of a study of human T cells and chemical hapten exposure. General observations from the study: Expanded TCRs showed more large CDR3 clusters than pre-sensitization or healthy control sets.

This clonotype was counted ten times or more. Antigen unknown. Each CDR3 protein is one row after TCRdb ran MiXCR on the RACE reads. The table shows around 200,000 distinct CDR3 sequences, with about 22% occurring only once. Sample time point: patch test 3, about 24 weeks after DPC sensitization. Treatment: therapeutic diphenylcyclopropenone sensitization with weekly scalp DPC. CDR3 length: 14 amino acids. Germline CDR1 reads MNHEY; CDR2 reads SMNVEV (reference sequence). The ends lost 6 bases at V and 6 bases at J; junction bases unmatched: 6. This material consisted of whole blood, taken in connection with sensitization to the hapten diphenylcyclopropenone (DPC). The TCR was taken from a woman aged 40 to 50 with alopecia areata. Some clones in this sample may be carry-over from other donors' samples. The chain has TRBV27 and TRBJ1-4; TRBD1 matches 8 bases. CDR3 sequence: CASSRGQGYEKLFF. CDR3 sequence (DNA): TGTGCCAGCAGCCGAGGACAGGGTTATGAAAAACTGTTTTTT.